The clone carrying this TCR beta chain was seen ten or more times. Its antigen is not known. Every TCR cDNA molecule bore its own unique molecular identifier. A single record per CDR3 protein comes from TCRdb applying MiXCR to the 5' RACE reads. The sample shows some 41,000 distinct CDR3 sequences, under 7.5% of them seen only once. The time point: sample taken at primary tumor resection. Donation came from 70 or so patients with untreated early-stage non-small cell lung cancer. No cell sorting; template was whole RNA from tumor, lung tissue or PBMC. This sample is drawn from a study of spatial heterogeneity in lung cancer. Study conclusions and caveats: At resection, ubiquitous expanded tumor TCRs appeared in blood more than at follow-up.

The germline V gene encodes CDR1 SGHAT and CDR2 FQNNGV. This CDR3 is 20 amino acids long. Trimming cost V 0 bases and J 3 bases; bases outside gene matches: 14. The sequencing here drew on PBMCs, taken at surgery. The receptor's source is a female donor with early-stage non-small cell lung cancer. This sequence joins TRBV11-2 and TRBJ2-5; 12 nucleotides line up with TRBD2. The CDR3 nucleotides read TGTGCCAGCAGCTTAGATATTCGGCTAGCGGGGGGGACGACCGAAGAGACCCAGTACTTC. Protein product: CASSLDIRLAGGTTEETQYF.